What follows is one T cell receptor (beta chain) and its context. Each TCR cDNA molecule carried a unique molecular identifier. MiXCR, applied by TCRdb to the 5' RACE reads, yields one record per CDR3 protein. Of around 110,000 distinct CDR3 sequences in the sample, approximately 12% are singletons; the top ten hold roughly 15%. The time point was: blood at routine non-recurrence follow-up after resection. The authors sequenced whole RNA from tumor, nontumor lung or frozen PBMC without sorting. These data come from a study of spatial heterogeneity in lung cancer. Study information: Untreated early-stage non-small cell lung cancer patients, fewer than 85 in total, were the donors. When available, follow-up PBMC samples taken a median of about 2 years after resection were sequenced.

The CDR3 is 15 residues long. Trimming removed 0 bases at V and 1 base at J, with 6 bases between. Per the germline V gene, CDR1 is SGHAT and CDR2 is FQNNGV. The starting material was PBMCs, obtained at follow-up. The J gene is TRBJ2-2, the V gene TRBV11-2; D is uncertain. This clonotype was obtained from a male donor with early-stage non-small cell lung cancer. CDR3: CASSLESGNTGELFF. CDR3 in DNA: TGTGCCAGCAGCTTAGAGTCAGGGAACACCGGGGAGCTGTTTTTT. The whole variable domain, remainder taken from reference TRBV11-2 and TRBJ2-2, is EAGVAQSPRYKIIEKRQSVAFWCNPISGHATLYWYQQILGQGPKLLIQFQNNGVVDDSQLPKDRFSAERLKGVDSTLKIQPAKLEDSAVYLCASSLESGNTGELFFGEGSRLTVL.